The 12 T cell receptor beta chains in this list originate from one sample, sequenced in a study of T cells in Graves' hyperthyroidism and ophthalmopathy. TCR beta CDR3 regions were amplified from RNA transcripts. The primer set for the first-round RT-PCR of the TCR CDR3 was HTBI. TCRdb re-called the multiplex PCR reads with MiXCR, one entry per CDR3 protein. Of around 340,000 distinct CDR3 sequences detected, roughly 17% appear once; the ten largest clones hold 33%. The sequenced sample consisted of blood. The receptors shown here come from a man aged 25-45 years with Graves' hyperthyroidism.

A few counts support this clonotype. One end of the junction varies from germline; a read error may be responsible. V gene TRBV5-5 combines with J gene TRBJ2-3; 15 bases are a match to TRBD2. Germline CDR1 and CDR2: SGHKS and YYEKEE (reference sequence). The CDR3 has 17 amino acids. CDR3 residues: CASSQGTSGRSTDTQYF. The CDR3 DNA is TGCGCCAGCAGCCAAGGGACTAGCGGGAGGTCCACAGATACGCAGTATTTT.

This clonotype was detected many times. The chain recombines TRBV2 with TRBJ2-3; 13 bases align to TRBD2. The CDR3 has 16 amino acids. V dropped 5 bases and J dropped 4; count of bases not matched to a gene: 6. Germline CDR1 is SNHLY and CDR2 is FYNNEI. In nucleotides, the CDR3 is TGTGCCAGCAGTTATACTAGCGGGAGGGCCTCAGATACGCAGTATTTT. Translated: CASSYTSGRASDTQYF.

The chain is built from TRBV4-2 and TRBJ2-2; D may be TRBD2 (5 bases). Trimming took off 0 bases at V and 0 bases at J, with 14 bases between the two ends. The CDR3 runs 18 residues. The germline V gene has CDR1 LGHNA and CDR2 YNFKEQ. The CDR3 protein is CASSQDELRVTNTGELFF. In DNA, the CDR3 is TGTGCCAGCAGCCAAGATGAGTTGAGGGTTACGAACACCGGGGAGCTGTTTTTT.

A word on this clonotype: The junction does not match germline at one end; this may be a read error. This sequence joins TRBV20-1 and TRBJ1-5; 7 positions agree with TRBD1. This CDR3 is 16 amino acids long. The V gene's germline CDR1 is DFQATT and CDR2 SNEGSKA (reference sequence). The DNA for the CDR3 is TGCAGTGCTAGTCGACAGGGAATAAATAGCAATCAGCCCCCGCATTTT. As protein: CSASRQGINSNQPPHF.

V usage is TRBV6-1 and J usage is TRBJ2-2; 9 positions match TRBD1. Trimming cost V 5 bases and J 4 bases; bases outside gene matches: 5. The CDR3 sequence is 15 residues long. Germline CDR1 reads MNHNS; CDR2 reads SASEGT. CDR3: CASSTGGRGTGELFF. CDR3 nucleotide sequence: TGTGCCAGCAGTACAGGGGGCCGTGGCACCGGGGAGCTGTTTTTT.

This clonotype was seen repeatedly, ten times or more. The CDR3 is CASSILAGAQDEQFF. The CDR3 DNA sequence: TGTGCCAGCAGCATTCTAGCGGGAGCGCAGGATGAGCAGTTCTTC. The chain uses TRBV2 and TRBJ2-1, with 10 nucleotides matching TRBD2. Germline V CDR1 and CDR2: SNHLY, FYNNEI. The CDR3 covers 15 residues. Trimming at V came to 6 bases and at J to 8 bases, leaving 10 bases not matched to a gene.

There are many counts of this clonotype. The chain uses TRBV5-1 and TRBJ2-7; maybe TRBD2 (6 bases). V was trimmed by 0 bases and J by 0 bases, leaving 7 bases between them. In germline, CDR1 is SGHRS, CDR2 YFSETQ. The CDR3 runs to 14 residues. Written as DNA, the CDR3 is TGCGCCAGCAGCTTGGGCGGGAACTCCTACGAGCAGTACTTC. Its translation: CASSLGGNSYEQYF. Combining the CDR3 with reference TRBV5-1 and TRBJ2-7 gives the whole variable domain KAGVTQTPRYLIKTRGQQVTLSCSPISGHRSVSWYQQTPGQGLQFLFEYFSETQRNKGNFPGRFSGRQFSNSRSEMNVSTLELGDSALYLCASSLGGNSYEQYFGPGTRLTVT.

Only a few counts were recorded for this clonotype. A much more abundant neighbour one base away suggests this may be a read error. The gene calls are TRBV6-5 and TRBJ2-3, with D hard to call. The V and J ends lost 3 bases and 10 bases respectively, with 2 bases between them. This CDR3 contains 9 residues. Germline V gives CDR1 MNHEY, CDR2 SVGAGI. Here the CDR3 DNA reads TGTGCCAGCAGTTATCCGCAGTATTTT. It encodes CASSYPQYF.

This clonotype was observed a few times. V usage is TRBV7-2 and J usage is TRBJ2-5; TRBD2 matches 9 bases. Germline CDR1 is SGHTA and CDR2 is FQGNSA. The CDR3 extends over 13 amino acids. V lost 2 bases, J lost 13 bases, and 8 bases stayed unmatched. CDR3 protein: CASSLTSGSDRYF. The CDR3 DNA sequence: TGTGCCAGCAGCTTAACTAGCGGGTCTGACAGGTACTTC.

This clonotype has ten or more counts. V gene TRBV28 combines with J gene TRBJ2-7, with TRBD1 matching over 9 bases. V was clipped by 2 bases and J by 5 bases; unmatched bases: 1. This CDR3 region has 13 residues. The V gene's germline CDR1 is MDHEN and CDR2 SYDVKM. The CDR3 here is CASSLGDRDEQYF. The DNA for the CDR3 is TGTGCCAGCAGTTTAGGGGACAGGGACGAGCAGTACTTC.

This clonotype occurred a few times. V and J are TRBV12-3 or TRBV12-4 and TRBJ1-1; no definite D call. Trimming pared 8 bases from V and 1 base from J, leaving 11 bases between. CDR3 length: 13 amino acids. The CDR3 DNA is TGTGCCAGCCATACACCGTGGAACACTGAAGCTTTCTTT. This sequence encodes CASHTPWNTEAFF.

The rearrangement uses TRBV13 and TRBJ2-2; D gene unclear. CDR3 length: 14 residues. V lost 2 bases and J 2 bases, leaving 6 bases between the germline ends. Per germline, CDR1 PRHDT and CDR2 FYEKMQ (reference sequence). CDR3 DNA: TGTGCCAGCAGCTTAAAGGGTAACACCGGGGAGCTGTTTTTT. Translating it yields CASSLKGNTGELFF.